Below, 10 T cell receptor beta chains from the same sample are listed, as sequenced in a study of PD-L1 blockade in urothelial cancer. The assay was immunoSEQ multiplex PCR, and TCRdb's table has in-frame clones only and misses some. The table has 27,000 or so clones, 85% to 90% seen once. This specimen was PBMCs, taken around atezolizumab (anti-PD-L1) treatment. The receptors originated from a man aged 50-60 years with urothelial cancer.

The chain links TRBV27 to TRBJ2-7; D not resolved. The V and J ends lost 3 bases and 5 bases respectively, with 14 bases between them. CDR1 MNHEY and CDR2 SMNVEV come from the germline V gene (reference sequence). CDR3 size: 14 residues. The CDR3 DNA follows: TGTGCCAGCAGTTTGCGGCTTTTCCCCCACGAGCAGTACTTC. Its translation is CASSLRLFPHEQYF.

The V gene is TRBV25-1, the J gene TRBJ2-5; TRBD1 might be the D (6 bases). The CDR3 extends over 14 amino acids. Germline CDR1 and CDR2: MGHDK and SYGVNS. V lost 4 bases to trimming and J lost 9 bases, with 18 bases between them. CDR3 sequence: CASSATGNLVAQYF. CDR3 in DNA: TGTGCCAGCAGTGCTACAGGGAACCTAGTGGCCCAGTACTTC.

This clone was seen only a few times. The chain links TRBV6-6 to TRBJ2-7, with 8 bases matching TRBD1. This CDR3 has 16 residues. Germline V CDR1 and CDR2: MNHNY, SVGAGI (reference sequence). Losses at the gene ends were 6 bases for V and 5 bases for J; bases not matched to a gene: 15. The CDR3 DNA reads TGTGCCAGCAGCCAGTTGTACCGGACAGGGAACGACGAGCAGTACTTC. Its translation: CASSQLYRTGNDEQYF.

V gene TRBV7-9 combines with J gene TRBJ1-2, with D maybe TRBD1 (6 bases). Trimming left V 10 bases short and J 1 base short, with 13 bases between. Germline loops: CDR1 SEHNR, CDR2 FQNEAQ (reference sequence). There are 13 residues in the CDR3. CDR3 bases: TGTGCCAACCAGGACAGTTTTAACTATGGCTACACCTTC. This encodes CANQDSFNYGYTF.

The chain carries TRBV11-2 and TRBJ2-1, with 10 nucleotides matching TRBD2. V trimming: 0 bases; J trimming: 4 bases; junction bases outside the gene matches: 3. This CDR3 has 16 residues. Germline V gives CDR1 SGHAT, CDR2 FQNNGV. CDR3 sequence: CASSLDLAGAYNEQFF. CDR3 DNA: TGTGCCAGCAGCTTAGACCTAGCGGGGGCTTACAATGAGCAGTTCTTC.

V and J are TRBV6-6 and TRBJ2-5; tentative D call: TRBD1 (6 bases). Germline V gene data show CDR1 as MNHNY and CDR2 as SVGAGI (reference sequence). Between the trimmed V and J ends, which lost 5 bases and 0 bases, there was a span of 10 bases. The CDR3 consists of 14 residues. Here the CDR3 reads CASSPTGNQETQYF. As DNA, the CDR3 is TGTGCCAGCAGTCCTACAGGGAACCAAGAGACCCAGTACTTC.

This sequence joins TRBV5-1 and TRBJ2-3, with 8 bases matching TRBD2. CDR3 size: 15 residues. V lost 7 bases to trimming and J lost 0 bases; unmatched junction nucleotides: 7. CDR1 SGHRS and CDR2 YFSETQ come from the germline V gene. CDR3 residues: CASVIRGGSTDTQYF. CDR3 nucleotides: TGCGCCAGCGTGATCCGGGGGGGAAGCACAGATACGCAGTATTTT.

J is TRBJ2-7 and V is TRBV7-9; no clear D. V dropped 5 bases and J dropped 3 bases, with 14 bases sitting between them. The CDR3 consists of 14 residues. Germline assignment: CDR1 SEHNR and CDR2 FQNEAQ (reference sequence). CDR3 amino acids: CASSRSEVDYEQYF. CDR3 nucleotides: TGTGCCAGCAGCCGATCAGAGGTGGACTACGAGCAGTACTTC.

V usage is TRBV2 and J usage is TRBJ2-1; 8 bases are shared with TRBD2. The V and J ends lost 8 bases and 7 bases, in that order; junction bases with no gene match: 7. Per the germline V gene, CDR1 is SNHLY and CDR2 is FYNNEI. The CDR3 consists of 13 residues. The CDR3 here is CASGGVAGNEQFF. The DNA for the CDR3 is TGTGCCAGCGGCGGGGTAGCGGGGAATGAGCAGTTCTTC.

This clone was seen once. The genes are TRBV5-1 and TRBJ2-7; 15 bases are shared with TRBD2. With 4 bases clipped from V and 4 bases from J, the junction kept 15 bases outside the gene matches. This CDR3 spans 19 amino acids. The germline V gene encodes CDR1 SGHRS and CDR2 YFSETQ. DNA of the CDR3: TGCGCCAGCAGCCACTTCGGACAGGGGACTAGCGGGAGGCCGTACGAGCAGTACTTC. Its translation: CASSHFGQGTSGRPYEQYF.